The T cell receptor (beta chain) under discussion was sequenced for a study of blood T cell repertoires in COVID-19. The wider study: The analysed material was cDNA or gDNA that came from T cells, B-cell-depleted T cells, or PBMCs.

The protocol was immunoSEQ multiplex PCR, while the TCRdb copy is restricted to in-frame clones and leaves out a portion. In the table there are about 120,000 clones, around 88% of which are singletons. CDR3 length: 15 residues. With 7 bases removed from V and 0 bases from J, the gap between germline ends came to 15 bases. Germline CDR1 and CDR2: LGHNT and FRNRAP. Sequencing was performed on peripheral blood. V usage is TRBV12-5 and J usage is TRBJ1-2; D gene ambiguous. This clonotype was obtained from a human donor with acute or convalescent COVID-19. The donor label of this sample is uncertain. CDR3 loop: CASAPLGGANYGYTF. The CDR3 DNA sequence: TGTGCTAGTGCCCCGCTTGGCGGAGCTAACTATGGCTACACCTTC. Looking up the rest from reference TRBV12-5 and TRBJ1-2 gives the full variable domain: DARVTQTPRHKVTEMGQEVTMRCQPILGHNTVFWYRQTMMQGLELLAYFRNRAPLDDSGMPKDRFSAEMPDATLATLKIQPSEPRDSAVYFCASAPLGGANYGYTFGSGTRLTVV.